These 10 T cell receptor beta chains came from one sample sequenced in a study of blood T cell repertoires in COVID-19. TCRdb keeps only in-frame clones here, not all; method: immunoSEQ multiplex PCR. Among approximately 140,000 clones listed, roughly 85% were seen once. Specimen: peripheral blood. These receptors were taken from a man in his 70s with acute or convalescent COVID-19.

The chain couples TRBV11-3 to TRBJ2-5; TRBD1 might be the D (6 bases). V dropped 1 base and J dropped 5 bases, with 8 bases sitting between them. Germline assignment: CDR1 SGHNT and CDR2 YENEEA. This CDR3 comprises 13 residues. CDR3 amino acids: CASSLAGVETQYF. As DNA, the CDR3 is TGTGCCAGCAGCTTAGCAGGGGTGGAGACCCAGTACTTC.

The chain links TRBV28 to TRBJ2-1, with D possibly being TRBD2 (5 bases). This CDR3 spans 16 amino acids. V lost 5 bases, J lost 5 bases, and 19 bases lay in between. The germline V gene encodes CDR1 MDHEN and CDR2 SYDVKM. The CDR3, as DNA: TGTGCCAGCAGTCGACTGGACGGGATTACGGACAATGAGCAGTTCTTC. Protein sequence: CASSRLDGITDNEQFF.

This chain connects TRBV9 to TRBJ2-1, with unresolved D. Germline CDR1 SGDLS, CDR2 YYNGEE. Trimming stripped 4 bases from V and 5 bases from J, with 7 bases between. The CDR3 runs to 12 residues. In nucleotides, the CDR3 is TGTGCCAGCAGCTTACAAAACAATGAGCAGTTCTTC. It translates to CASSLQNNEQFF. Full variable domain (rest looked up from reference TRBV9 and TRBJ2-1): DSGVTQTPKHLITATGQRVTLRCSPRSGDLSVYWYQQSLDQGLQFLIQYYNGEERAKGNILERFSAQQFPDLHSELNLSSLELGDSALYFCASSLQNNEQFFGPGTRLTVL.

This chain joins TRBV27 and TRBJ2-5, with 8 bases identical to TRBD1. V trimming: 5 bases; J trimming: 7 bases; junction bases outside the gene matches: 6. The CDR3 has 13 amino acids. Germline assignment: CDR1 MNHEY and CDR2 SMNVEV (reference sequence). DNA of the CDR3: TGTGCCAGCAGTCCAGACAGGGGTGGGACCCAGTACTTC. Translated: CASSPDRGGTQYF.

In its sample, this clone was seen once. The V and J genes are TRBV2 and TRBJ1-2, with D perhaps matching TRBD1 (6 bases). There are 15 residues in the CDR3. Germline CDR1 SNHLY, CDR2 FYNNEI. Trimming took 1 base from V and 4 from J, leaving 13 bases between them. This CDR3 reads CASSEGGGAGYGYTF. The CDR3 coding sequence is TGTGCCAGCAGTGAAGGGGGGGGCGCAGGCTATGGCTACACCTTC.

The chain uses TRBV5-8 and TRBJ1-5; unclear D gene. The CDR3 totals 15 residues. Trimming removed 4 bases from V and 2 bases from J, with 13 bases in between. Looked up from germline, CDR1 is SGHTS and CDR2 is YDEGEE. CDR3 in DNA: TGTGCCAGCAGCCAGACCAGACGGGGCAATCAGCCCCAGCATTTT. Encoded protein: CASSQTRRGNQPQHF.

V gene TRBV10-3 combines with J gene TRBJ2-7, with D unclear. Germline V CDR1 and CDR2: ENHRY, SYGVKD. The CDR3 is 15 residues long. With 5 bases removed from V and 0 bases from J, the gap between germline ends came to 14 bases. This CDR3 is CAISLGTISSYEQYF. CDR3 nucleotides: TGTGCCATCAGTTTGGGCACCATAAGCTCCTACGAGCAGTACTTC.

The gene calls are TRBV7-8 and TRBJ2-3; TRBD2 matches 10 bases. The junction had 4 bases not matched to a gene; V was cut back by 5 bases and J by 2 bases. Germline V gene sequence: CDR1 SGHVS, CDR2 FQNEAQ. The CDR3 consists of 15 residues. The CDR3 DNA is TGTGCCAGCAGCCCACTAGCGGGACTCACAGATACGCAGTATTTT. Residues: CASSPLAGLTDTQYF. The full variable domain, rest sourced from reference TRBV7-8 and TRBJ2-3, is GAGVSQSPRYKVAKRGQDVALRCDPISGHVSLFWYQQALGQGPEFLTYFQNEAQLDKSGLPSDRFFAERPEGSVSTLKIQRTQQEDSAVYLCASSPLAGLTDTQYFGPGTRLTVL.

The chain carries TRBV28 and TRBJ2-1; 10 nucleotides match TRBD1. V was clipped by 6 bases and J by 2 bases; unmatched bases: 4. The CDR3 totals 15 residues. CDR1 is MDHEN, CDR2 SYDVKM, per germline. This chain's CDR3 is CASSSTGGTYNEQFF. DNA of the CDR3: TGTGCCAGCAGCTCGACAGGGGGCACCTACAATGAGCAGTTCTTC.

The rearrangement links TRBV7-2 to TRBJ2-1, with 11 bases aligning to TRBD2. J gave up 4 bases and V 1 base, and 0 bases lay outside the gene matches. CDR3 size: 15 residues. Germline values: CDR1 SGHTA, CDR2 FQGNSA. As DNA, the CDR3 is TGTGCCAGCAGCTTAGGACTAGCGGGATACAATGAGCAGTTCTTC. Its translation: CASSLGLAGYNEQFF.